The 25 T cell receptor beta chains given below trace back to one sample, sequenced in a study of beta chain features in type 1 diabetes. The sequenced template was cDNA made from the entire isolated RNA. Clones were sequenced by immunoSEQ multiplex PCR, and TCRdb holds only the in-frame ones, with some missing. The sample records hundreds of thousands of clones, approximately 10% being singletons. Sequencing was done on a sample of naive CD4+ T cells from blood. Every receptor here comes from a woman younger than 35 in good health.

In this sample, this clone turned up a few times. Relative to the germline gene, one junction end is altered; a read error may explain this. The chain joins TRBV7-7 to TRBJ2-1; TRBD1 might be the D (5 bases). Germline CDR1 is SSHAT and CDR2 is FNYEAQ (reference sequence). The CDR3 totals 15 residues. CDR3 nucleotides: TGTGCTAGCAGCTCACAGGAGACCTCCTACAATGAGCAGTTCTTC. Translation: CASSSQETSYNEQFF.

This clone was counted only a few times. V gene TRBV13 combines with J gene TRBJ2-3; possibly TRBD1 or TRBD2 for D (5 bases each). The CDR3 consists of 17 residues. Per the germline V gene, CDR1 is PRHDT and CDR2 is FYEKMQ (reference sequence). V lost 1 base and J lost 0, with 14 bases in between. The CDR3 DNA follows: TGTGCCAGCAGCTTAGCAGGGAGCTCAGCTAGCACAGATACGCAGTATTTT. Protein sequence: CASSLAGSSASTDTQYF.

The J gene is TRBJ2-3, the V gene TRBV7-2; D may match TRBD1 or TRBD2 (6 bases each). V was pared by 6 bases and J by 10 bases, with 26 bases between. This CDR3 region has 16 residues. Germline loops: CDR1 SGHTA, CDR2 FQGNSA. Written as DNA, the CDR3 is TGTGCCAGCAGTGCCGGCCGTTTAGGGGGAGGTCGGGCGCAGTATTTT. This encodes CASSAGRLGGGRAQYF.

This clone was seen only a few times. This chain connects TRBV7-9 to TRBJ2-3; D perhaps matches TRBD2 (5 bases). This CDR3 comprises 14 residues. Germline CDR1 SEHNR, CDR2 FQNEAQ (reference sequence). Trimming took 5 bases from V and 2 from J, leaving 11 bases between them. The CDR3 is CASSMTTHTDTQYF. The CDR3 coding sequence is TGTGCCAGCAGCATGACTACCCACACAGATACGCAGTATTTT.

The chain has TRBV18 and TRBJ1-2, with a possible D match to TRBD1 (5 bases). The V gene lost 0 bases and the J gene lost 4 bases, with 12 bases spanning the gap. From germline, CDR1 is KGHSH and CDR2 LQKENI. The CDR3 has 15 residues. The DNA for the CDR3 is TGTGCCAGCTCACCACCGACAGCCGAAGGCTATGGCTACACCTTC. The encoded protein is CASSPPTAEGYGYTF.

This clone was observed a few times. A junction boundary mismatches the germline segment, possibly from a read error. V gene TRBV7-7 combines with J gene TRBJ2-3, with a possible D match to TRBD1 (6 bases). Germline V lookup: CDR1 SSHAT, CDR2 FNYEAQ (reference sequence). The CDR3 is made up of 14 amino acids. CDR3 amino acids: CASSLVAGADTQYF. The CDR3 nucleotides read TGTGCTAGCAGCTTAGTGGCAGGGGCAGATACGCAGTATTTT. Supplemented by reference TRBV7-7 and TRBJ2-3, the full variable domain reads GAGVSQSPRYKVTKRGQDVTLRCDPISSHATLYWYQQALGQGPEFLTYFNYEAQPDKSGLPSDRFSAERPEGSISTLTIQRTEQRDSAMYRCASSLVAGADTQYFGPGTRLTVL.

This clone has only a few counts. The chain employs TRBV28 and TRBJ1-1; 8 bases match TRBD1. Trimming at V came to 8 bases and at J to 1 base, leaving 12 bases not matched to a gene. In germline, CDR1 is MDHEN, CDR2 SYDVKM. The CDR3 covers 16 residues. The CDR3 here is CASFRGRAGSNTEAFF. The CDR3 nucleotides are TGTGCCAGCTTCAGGGGGCGCGCGGGGTCGAACACTGAAGCTTTCTTT.

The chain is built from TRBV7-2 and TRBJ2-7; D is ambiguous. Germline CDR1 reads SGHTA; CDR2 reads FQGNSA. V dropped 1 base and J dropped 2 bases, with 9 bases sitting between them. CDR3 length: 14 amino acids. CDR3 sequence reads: CASSLEVRPYEQYF. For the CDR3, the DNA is TGTGCCAGCAGCTTAGAGGTCAGACCCTACGAGCAGTACTTC.

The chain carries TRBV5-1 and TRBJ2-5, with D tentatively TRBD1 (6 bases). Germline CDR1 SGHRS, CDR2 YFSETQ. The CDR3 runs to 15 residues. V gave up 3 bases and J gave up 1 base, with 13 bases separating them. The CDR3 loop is CASSWSWTAQETQYF. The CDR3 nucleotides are TGCGCCAGCAGCTGGTCTTGGACAGCCCAAGAGACCCAGTACTTC.

The CDR3 DNA sequence: TGTGCCAGCAGCTCGCCCAGGGCCTACGAGCAGTACTTC. Protein product: CASSSPRAYEQYF. V is TRBV5-8 and J is TRBJ2-7; possibly TRBD1 for D (5 bases). Trimming shortened V by 3 bases and J by 2 bases, and 9 bases separated the two germline ends. The CDR3 extends over 13 amino acids. CDR1 and CDR2 (germline): SGHTS, YDEGEE. Drawing the rest from reference TRBV5-8 and TRBJ2-7, the complete variable domain is EAGVTQSPTHLIKTRGQQATLRCSPISGHTSVYWYQQALGLGLQFLLWYDEGEERNRGNFPPRFSGRQFPNYSSELNVNALELEDSALYLCASSSPRAYEQYFGPGTRLTVT.

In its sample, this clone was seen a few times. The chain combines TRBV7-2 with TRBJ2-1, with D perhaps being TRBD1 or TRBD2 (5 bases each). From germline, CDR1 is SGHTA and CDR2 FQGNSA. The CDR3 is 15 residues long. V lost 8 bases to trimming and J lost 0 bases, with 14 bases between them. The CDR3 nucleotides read TGTGCCAGCCTGCTTTGGGGGAGCTCCTACAATGAGCAGTTCTTC. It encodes CASLLWGSSYNEQFF.

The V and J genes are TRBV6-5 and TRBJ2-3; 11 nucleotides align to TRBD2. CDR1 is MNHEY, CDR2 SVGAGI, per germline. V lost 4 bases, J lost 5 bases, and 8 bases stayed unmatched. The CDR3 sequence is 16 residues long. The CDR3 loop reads CASSSIAGGRKDTQYF. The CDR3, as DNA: TGTGCCAGCAGTTCTATAGCGGGGGGGCGTAAAGATACGCAGTATTTT.

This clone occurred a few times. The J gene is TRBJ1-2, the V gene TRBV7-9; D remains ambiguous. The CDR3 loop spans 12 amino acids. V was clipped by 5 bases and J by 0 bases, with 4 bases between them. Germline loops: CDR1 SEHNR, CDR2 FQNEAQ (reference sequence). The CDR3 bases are TGTGCCAGCAGCGTGGCTAACTATGGCTACACCTTC. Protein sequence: CASSVANYGYTF.

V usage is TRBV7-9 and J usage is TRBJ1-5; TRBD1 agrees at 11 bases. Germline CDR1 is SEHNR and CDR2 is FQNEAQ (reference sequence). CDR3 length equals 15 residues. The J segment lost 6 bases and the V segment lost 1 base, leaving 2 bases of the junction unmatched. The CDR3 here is CASSLGDRGIQPQHF. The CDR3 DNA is TGTGCCAGCAGCTTAGGGGACAGGGGGATTCAGCCCCAGCATTTT.

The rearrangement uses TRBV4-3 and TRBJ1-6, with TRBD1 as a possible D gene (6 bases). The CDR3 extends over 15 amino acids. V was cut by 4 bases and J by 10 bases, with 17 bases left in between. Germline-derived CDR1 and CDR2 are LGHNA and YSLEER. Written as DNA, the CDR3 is TGCGCCAGCAGCCCAGCGGACAGCCTGCGGTCACCCCTCCACTTT. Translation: CASSPADSLRSPLHF.

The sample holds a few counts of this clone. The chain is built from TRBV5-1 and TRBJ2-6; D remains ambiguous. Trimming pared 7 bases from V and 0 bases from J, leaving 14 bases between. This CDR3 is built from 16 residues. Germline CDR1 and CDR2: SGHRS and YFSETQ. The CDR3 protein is CASALRITSGANVLTF. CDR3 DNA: TGCGCCAGCGCCCTCAGGATAACCTCTGGGGCCAACGTCCTGACTTTC.

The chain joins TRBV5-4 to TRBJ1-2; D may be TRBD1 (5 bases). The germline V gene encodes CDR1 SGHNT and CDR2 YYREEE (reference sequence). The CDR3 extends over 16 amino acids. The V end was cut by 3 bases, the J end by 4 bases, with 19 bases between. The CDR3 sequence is CASSSQSRGAGYGYTF. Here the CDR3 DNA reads TGTGCCAGCAGCTCACAGTCCCGCGGGGCTGGCTATGGCTACACCTTC.

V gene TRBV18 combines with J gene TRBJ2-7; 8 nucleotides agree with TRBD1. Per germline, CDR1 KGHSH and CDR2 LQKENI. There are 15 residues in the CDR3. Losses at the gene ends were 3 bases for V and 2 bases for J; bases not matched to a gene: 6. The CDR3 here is CASSPSRDRPYEQYF. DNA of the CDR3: TGTGCCAGCTCACCGAGCCGGGACAGGCCCTACGAGCAGTACTTC.

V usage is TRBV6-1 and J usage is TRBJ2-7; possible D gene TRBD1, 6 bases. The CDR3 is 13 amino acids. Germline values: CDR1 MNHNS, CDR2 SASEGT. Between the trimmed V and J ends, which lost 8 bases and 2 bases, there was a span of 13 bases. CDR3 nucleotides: TGTGCCAGCTTACAGGGTGCACCCTACGAGCAGTACTTC. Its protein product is CASLQGAPYEQYF.

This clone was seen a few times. This CDR3 reads CASSERGGNSPLHF. Written as DNA, the CDR3 is TGTGCCAGCAGTGAGCGAGGGGGGAATTCACCCCTCCACTTT. The V call is TRBV25-1, the J call TRBJ1-6; D perhaps matches TRBD1 (6 bases). Germline lookup yields CDR1 MGHDK and CDR2 SYGVNS. Trimming pared 3 bases from V and 7 bases from J, leaving 10 bases between. The CDR3 is made up of 14 amino acids.

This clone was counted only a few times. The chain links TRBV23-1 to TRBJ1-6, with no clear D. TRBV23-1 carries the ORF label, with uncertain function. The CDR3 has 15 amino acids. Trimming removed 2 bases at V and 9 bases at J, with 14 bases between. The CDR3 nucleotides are TGCGCCAGCAGTCAACAACCCCTGGGTACTTCACCCCTCCACTTT. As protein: CASSQQPLGTSPLHF.

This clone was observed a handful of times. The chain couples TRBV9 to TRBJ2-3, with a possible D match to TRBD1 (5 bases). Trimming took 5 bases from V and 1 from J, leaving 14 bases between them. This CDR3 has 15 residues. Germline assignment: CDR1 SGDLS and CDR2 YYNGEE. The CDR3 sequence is CASSIQGLGTDTQYF. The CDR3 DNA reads TGTGCCAGCAGTATTCAGGGTCTCGGCACAGATACGCAGTATTTT.

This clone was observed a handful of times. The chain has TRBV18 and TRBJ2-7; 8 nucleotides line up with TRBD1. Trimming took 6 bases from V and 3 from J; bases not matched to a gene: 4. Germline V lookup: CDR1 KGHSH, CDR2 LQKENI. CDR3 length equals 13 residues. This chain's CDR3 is CASSHGQGYEQYF. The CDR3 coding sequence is TGTGCCAGCTCCCATGGACAGGGCTACGAGCAGTACTTC. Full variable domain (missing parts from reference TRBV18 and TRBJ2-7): NAGVMQNPRHLVRRRGQEARLRCSPMKGHSHVYWYRQLPEEGLKFMVYLQKENIIDESGMPKERFSAEFPKEGPSILRIQQVVRGDSAAYFCASSHGQGYEQYFGPGTRLTVT.

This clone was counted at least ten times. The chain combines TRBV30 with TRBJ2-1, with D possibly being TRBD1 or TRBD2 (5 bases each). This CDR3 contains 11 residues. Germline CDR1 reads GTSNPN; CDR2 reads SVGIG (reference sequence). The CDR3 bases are TGTGCATGGGGGAGAGACAATGAGCAGTTCTTC. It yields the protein CAWGRDNEQFF.

Written as DNA, the CDR3 is TGCGCCAGCAGCCATCCTGCCCGGGACAGGATGAATGAGCAGTTCTTC. Protein product: CASSHPARDRMNEQFF. The chain combines TRBV4-1 with TRBJ2-1, with 8 nucleotides matching TRBD1. V was pared by 3 bases and J by 7 bases, with 11 bases of the junction left unmatched. This CDR3 region has 16 residues. Germline CDR1 is MGHRA and CDR2 is YSYEKL.